The 16 T cell receptor beta chains given below trace back to one sample, sequenced in a study of CXCR3-negative and CXCR3-positive naive CD8 T cells. Findings and limits, study-wide: In CXCR3-positive naive cells, the TRB CDR3s were more hydrophobic than in CXCR3-negative naive cells.

No antigen is known for these receptors. Each TRB cDNA library was prepared by 5' RACE (with UMI labels). Each CDR3 protein gets one entry in TCRdb, which reprocessed the 5' RACE reads and gives no DNA. The sample data list 100,000 to 150,000 distinct CDR3 sequences. The sequenced sample was naive CXCR3+ CD8+ T cells from blood. The subset: CD45RO-CCR7+CD27+CD95- naive CD8+ T cells expressing CXCR3 (TNR3+). These receptors all stem from a human donor in good health. Some clones in this sample may be carry-over from other donors' samples.

The genes are TRBV20-1 and TRBJ2-1. Germline V gene data show CDR1 as DFQATT and CDR2 as SNEGSKA (reference sequence). This CDR3 is built from 15 residues. This CDR3 reads CSARDLESLNNEQFF.

V and J are TRBV5-6 and TRBJ1-4. This CDR3 is built from 14 residues. The germline gives CDR1 SGHDT, CDR2 YYEEEE. This CDR3 reads CASSLLDSPEKLFF.

The CDR3 here is CASSIRGRTHEQYF. V is TRBV19 and J is TRBJ2-7; TCRdb lists TRBD1, though no DNA is available to test this call. The CDR3 runs 14 residues. CDR1 and CDR2 (germline): LNHDA, SQIVND (reference sequence). Full variable domain (remainder filled in from reference TRBV19 and TRBJ2-7): DGGITQSPKYLFRKEGQNVTLSCEQNLNHDAMYWYRQDPGQGLRLIYYSQIVNDFQKGDIAEGYSVSREKKESFPLTVTSAQKNPTAFYLCASSIRGRTHEQYFGPGTRLTVT.

V usage is TRBV4-1 and J usage is TRBJ2-7; TCRdb calls TRBD1, which cannot be checked without DNA. CDR1 MGHRA and CDR2 YSYEKL come from the germline V gene. The CDR3 length is 15 residues. CDR3 amino acids: CASSAQGFISYEQYF.

The V call is TRBV11-2, the J call TRBJ1-1; no DNA is available, so the TRBD1 call from TCRdb remains unchecked. The CDR3 is 15 residues long. The germline CDR1 and CDR2 sequences are SGHAT and FQNNGV. Here the CDR3 reads CASSDVRGLETEAFF.

J is TRBJ1-1 and V is TRBV7-9; TCRdb's D call, TRBD1, is unchecked because there is no DNA. The length of the CDR3 is 15 residues. Germline CDR1 and CDR2: SEHNR and FQNEAQ (reference sequence). The CDR3 region is CASSSLRTDNTEAFF. The full variable domain, completed using reference TRBV7-9 and TRBJ1-1, is DTGVSQNPRHKITKRGQNVTFRCDPISEHNRLYWYRQTLGQGPEFLTYFQNEAQLEKSRLLSDRFSAERPKGSFSTLEIQRTEQGDSAMYLCASSSLRTDNTEAFFGQGTRLTVV.

The rearrangement uses TRBV27 and TRBJ1-1. The CDR3 is 15 amino acids. The germline CDR1 and CDR2 sequences are MNHEY and SMNVEV (reference sequence). CDR3 sequence reads: CASSLSGSGATEAFF.

The chain is built from TRBV12-3 or TRBV12-4 and TRBJ2-7; TCRdb's D call, TRBD2, is unchecked because there is no DNA. The CDR3 totals 15 residues. CDR3 loop: CASSPRPGLAYEQYF.

This chain uses TRBV6-2 or TRBV6-3 with TRBJ2-7. CDR1 and CDR2 (germline): MNHEY, SVGEGT. The CDR3 sequence is 13 residues long. This CDR3 is CASSYSERHEQYF.

The V call is TRBV13, the J call TRBJ2-7; TCRdb reports TRBD2, a call that lacks DNA to check it against. Germline-derived CDR1 and CDR2 are PRHDT and FYEKMQ (reference sequence). This CDR3 spans 15 amino acids. This CDR3 reads CASRKYTSGTYEQYF.

The chain recombines TRBV7-9 with TRBJ1-2; TCRdb's D call of TRBD1 is untestable without DNA. This CDR3 contains 13 residues. Looked up from germline, CDR1 is SEHNR and CDR2 is FQNEAQ (reference sequence). The CDR3 loop reads CASSLGDSYGYTF. The full variable domain, completed using reference TRBV7-9 and TRBJ1-2, is DTGVSQNPRHKITKRGQNVTFRCDPISEHNRLYWYRQTLGQGPEFLTYFQNEAQLEKSRLLSDRFSAERPKGSFSTLEIQRTEQGDSAMYLCASSLGDSYGYTFGSGTRLTVV.

The chain combines TRBV29-1 with TRBJ2-1; the D call of TRBD1 rests on TCRdb alone, since no DNA is present to check it. CDR3 length: 11 amino acids. In germline, CDR1 is SQVTM, CDR2 ANQGSEA. The chain's CDR3 is CSVLLGGEQFF.

The J gene is TRBJ2-3, the V gene TRBV13. Germline V gene lookup returns CDR1 PRHDT and CDR2 FYEKMQ (reference sequence). The CDR3 covers 15 residues. The CDR3: CASSSRDPSTDTQYF. The whole variable domain, filled in from reference TRBV13 and TRBJ2-3, reads AAGVIQSPRHLIKEKRETATLKCYPIPRHDTVYWYQQGPGQDPQFLISFYEKMQSDKGSIPDRFSAQQFSDYHSELNMSSLELGDSALYFCASSSRDPSTDTQYFGPGTRLTVL.

The chain carries TRBV2 and TRBJ2-4; checking the TCRdb D call of TRBD1 is not possible without DNA. CDR1 is SNHLY and CDR2 is FYNNEI in the germline V gene. There are 15 residues in the CDR3. The CDR3 sequence: CASRTSDTAKNIQYF.

This chain links TRBV2 with TRBJ2-3; TCRdb gives TRBD2 as the D gene, but with no DNA this cannot be confirmed. The germline gives CDR1 SNHLY, CDR2 FYNNEI. This CDR3 region has 15 residues. The CDR3 loop reads CASSEEGLSTDTQYF.

The V gene is TRBV4-1, the J gene TRBJ2-5; TCRdb's D call of TRBD2 is untestable without DNA. The CDR3 covers 18 residues. Germline V gene sequence: CDR1 MGHRA, CDR2 YSYEKL. CDR3 region: CASSQDTTSGNAQETQYF.